The 26 T cell receptor beta chains in this list originate from one sample, sequenced in a study of cytomegalovirus exposure and HLA in healthy donors. PCR involved 60 Vbeta and 13 Jbeta primers. Generated by immunoSEQ multiplex PCR, the TCRdb table keeps only in-frame clones and is missing some. The sample yields about 90,000 clones, about three quarters seen once. Sequencing used PBMCs. The receptors were sampled from a woman aged 40-49 years in good health and CMV-seropositive.

The chain has TRBV6-5 and TRBJ2-3, with 7 bases fitting TRBD1. Germline V gives CDR1 MNHEY, CDR2 SVGAGI. V was pared by 7 bases and J by 1 base, with 8 bases of the junction left unmatched. CDR3 length equals 15 residues. CDR3 in amino acids: CASTPTGAGTDTQYF. The CDR3 bases are TGTGCCAGCACCCCTACAGGGGCCGGCACAGATACGCAGTATTTT.

The rearrangement links TRBV19 to TRBJ2-7; 7 positions agree with TRBD1. This CDR3 has 14 residues. The trim removed 5 bases at V and 5 bases at J, leaving 9 bases unmatched. Germline V gives CDR1 LNHDA, CDR2 SQIVND (reference sequence). The CDR3: CASSLRQGRDEQYF. The CDR3 coding sequence is TGTGCCAGTAGTCTGCGACAGGGACGGGACGAGCAGTACTTC.

CDR3 bases: TGTGCCAGTAGTATAAGGACAGGGGGCCGCACCGGGGAGCTGTTTTTT. It yields the protein CASSIRTGGRTGELFF. The chain recombines TRBV19 with TRBJ2-2, with 11 positions matching TRBD1. This CDR3 has 16 amino acids. Germline values: CDR1 LNHDA, CDR2 SQIVND (reference sequence). V shed 2 bases and J 4 bases; nucleotides not matched to a gene: 3.

This clone has just a few counts. The chain links TRBV19 to TRBJ2-2; 10 bases are a match to TRBD2. Germline CDR1 is LNHDA and CDR2 is SQIVND (reference sequence). This CDR3 has 18 amino acids. The junction had 16 bases not matched to a gene; V was cut back by 7 bases and J by 5 bases. The CDR3 region is CASTAGLSSGSRTGELFF. The CDR3 DNA follows: TGTGCCAGTACCGCCGGACTATCTAGCGGGAGTAGGACCGGGGAGCTGTTTTTT. The variable domain in full, completed from reference TRBV19 and TRBJ2-2, reads DGGITQSPKYLFRKEGQNVTLSCEQNLNHDAMYWYRQDPGQGLRLIYYSQIVNDFQKGDIAEGYSVSREKKESFPLTVTSAQKNPTAFYLCASTAGLSSGSRTGELFFGEGSRLTVL.

The chain couples TRBV12-5 to TRBJ2-3; D uncertain. The CDR3 is 13 residues long. Per germline, CDR1 LGHNT and CDR2 FRNRAP. V lost 1 base to trimming and J lost 6 bases, with 8 bases between them. The CDR3 coding sequence is TGTGCTAGTGGTTTGGAATCGAGTGATACGCAGTATTTT. Its protein product is CASGLESSDTQYF. Full variable domain (outside the CDR3, taken from reference TRBV12-5 and TRBJ2-3): DARVTQTPRHKVTEMGQEVTMRCQPILGHNTVFWYRQTMMQGLELLAYFRNRAPLDDSGMPKDRFSAEMPDATLATLKIQPSEPRDSAVYFCASGLESSDTQYFGPGTRLTVL.

This clone was recorded a few times. One junction end disagrees with the germline gene, perhaps due to a read error. The rearrangement joins TRBV6-1 to TRBJ2-7; D is perhaps TRBD1 (5 bases). This CDR3 spans 11 amino acids. Germline loops: CDR1 MNHNS, CDR2 SASEGT. The CDR3 spells CASSGRTPQGF. For the CDR3, the DNA is TGTGCCAGCAGTGGAAGGACACCCCAGGGCTTC.

This clone was detected only a few times. V gene TRBV27 combines with J gene TRBJ2-1; 8 positions agree with TRBD1. CDR1 MNHEY and CDR2 SMNVEV come from the germline V gene (reference sequence). The trim removed 5 bases at V and 4 bases at J, leaving 7 bases unmatched. CDR3 length equals 15 residues. In DNA, the CDR3 is TGTGCCAGCAGTCCCACGGGACAGGCATACAATGAGCAGTTCTTC. This sequence encodes CASSPTGQAYNEQFF.

The CDR3 DNA is TGTGCCAGCAGCTTAGAGGGACAGGGAGACTATGGCTACACCTTC. The encoded protein is CASSLEGQGDYGYTF. The gene calls are TRBV5-6 and TRBJ1-2, with 9 bases lining up with TRBD1. CDR3 length: 15 residues. The germline CDR1 and CDR2 sequences are SGHDT and YYEEEE. The trim removed 2 bases at V and 3 bases at J, leaving 5 bases unmatched.

The V gene is TRBV9, the J gene TRBJ2-7; 10 nucleotides agree with TRBD2. Germline CDR1 reads SGDLS; CDR2 reads YYNGEE. The V segment lost 0 bases and the J segment 7 bases; nucleotides outside the gene matches: 10. The CDR3 is 16 residues long. Here the CDR3 DNA reads TGTGCCAGCAGCGTAGAGTCAGGACTAGCGGTGAGGGAGCAGTACTTC. Translating gives CASSVESGLAVREQYF.

The genes are TRBV18 and TRBJ1-5; TRBD1 agrees at 7 bases. Trimming took 6 bases from V and 3 from J; bases not matched to a gene: 2. The CDR3 has 13 residues. The germline V gene has CDR1 KGHSH and CDR2 LQKENI. The CDR3 nucleotides are TGTGCCAGCTCGGACAGGCTCAATCAGCCCCAGCATTTT. Protein: CASSDRLNQPQHF.

V gene TRBV7-2 combines with J gene TRBJ2-5; D gene ambiguous. V lost 1 base, J lost 3 bases, and 6 bases lay in between. From germline, CDR1 is SGHTA and CDR2 FQGNSA. CDR3 length equals 13 residues. CDR3 sequence (DNA): TGTGCCAGCAGCTTAGGTACGGAAGAGACCCAGTACTTC. As protein: CASSLGTEETQYF. Together with reference TRBV7-2 and TRBJ2-5, the CDR3 gives the full variable domain: GAGVSQSPSNKVTEKGKDVELRCDPISGHTALYWYRQSLGQGLEFLIYFQGNSAPDKSGLPSDRFSAERTGGSVSTLTIQRTQQEDSAVYLCASSLGTEETQYFGPGTRLLVL.

This clone has just one count. The genes are TRBV27 and TRBJ2-2; D unresolved. The CDR3 is 13 residues long. The V gene's germline CDR1 is MNHEY and CDR2 SMNVEV (reference sequence). V shed 1 base and J shed 8 bases, with 8 bases lying between them. CDR3 DNA sequence: TGTGCCAGCAGTTTATGGTTCGGTGGGGAGCTGTTTTTT. This gives the protein CASSLWFGGELFF.

The genes are TRBV11-3 and TRBJ1-2; perhaps TRBD1 as D (5 bases). This CDR3 region has 14 residues. The germline V and J ends were trimmed by 5 bases and 5 bases, with 15 bases remaining between them. Looked up from germline, CDR1 is SGHNT and CDR2 is YENEEA. CDR3 protein: CASSRSTGGYGYTF. In nucleotides, the CDR3 is TGTGCCAGCAGCCGATCCACGGGGGGATATGGCTACACCTTC. The full variable domain, its missing parts supplied by reference TRBV11-3 and TRBJ1-2, is EAGVVQSPRYKIIEKKQPVAFWCNPISGHNTLYWYLQNLGQGPELLIRYENEEAVDDSQLPKDRFSAERLKGVDSTLKIQPAELGDSAVYLCASSRSTGGYGYTFGSGTRLTVV.

J is TRBJ1-2 and V is TRBV18; D not certain. Trimming pared 0 bases from V and 8 bases from J, leaving 13 bases between. The CDR3 contains 14 residues. Germline values: CDR1 KGHSH, CDR2 LQKENI. CDR3 in amino acids: CASSPPSWAWGYTF. CDR3 sequence (DNA): TGTGCCAGCTCACCACCTTCGTGGGCCTGGGGCTACACCTTC. Based on the CDR3 plus reference TRBV18 and TRBJ1-2, the full variable domain is NAGVMQNPRHLVRRRGQEARLRCSPMKGHSHVYWYRQLPEEGLKFMVYLQKENIIDESGMPKERFSAEFPKEGPSILRIQQVVRGDSAAYFCASSPPSWAWGYTFGSGTRLTVV.

The J gene is TRBJ2-7, the V gene TRBV21-1; the listed D gene, TRBD1, was not tested against the DNA. TRBV21-1 corresponds to a pseudogene. This CDR3 comprises 15 residues. The CDR3 spells CASSRWTGTPHEQYF. DNA of the CDR3: TGTGCCAGCAGCCGATGGACAGGGACCCCCCACGAGCAGTACTTC.

The genes are TRBV18 and TRBJ2-3; D is unresolved. V was cut by 6 bases and J by 5 bases, with 12 bases left in between. CDR1 and CDR2 from the germline V gene are KGHSH and LQKENI. CDR3 length: 13 residues. The CDR3 bases are TGTGCCAGCTCCTTACAAAATGAAGATACGCAGTATTTT. Encoded protein: CASSLQNEDTQYF.

This sequence joins TRBV19 and TRBJ2-1; TRBD2 aligns across 13 bases. V lost 3 bases, J lost 3 bases, and 5 bases stayed unmatched. CDR1 and CDR2 from the germline V gene are LNHDA and SQIVND (reference sequence). The CDR3 covers 17 residues. CDR3 protein: CASSIGLAGVFYNEQFF. The CDR3, as DNA: TGTGCCAGTAGTATTGGACTAGCGGGGGTCTTCTACAATGAGCAGTTCTTC. The whole variable domain, filled in from reference TRBV19 and TRBJ2-1, reads DGGITQSPKYLFRKEGQNVTLSCEQNLNHDAMYWYRQDPGQGLRLIYYSQIVNDFQKGDIAEGYSVSREKKESFPLTVTSAQKNPTAFYLCASSIGLAGVFYNEQFFGPGTRLTVL.

The chain recombines TRBV4-1 with TRBJ2-7; D might be TRBD1 (6 bases). CDR3 length: 15 residues. Trimming removed 0 bases from V and 5 bases from J, with 14 bases in between. Germline CDR1 and CDR2: MGHRA and YSYEKL. In DNA form, the CDR3 reads TGCGCCAGCAGCCAAGATCCGTCACCAGGGGACGAGCAGTACTTC. This codes for CASSQDPSPGDEQYF.

V usage is TRBV19 and J usage is TRBJ2-7, with 7 bases that match TRBD1. Germline trimming cut 9 bases from V and 2 bases from J; bases unmatched to any gene: 7. Germline V gene sequence: CDR1 LNHDA, CDR2 SQIVND (reference sequence). The CDR3 length is 13 residues. The CDR3 DNA follows: TGTGCCAGCGCACAGGGGAGTACCTACGAGCAGTACTTC. Amino acids: CASAQGSTYEQYF.

The chain recombines TRBV21-1 with TRBJ1-2; no check of the table's D call, TRBD1, against the DNA was made. TRBV21-1 is described as a pseudogene. This CDR3 has 17 residues. The CDR3 loop reads CASSANANRGQSYGYTF. CDR3 DNA: TGTGCCAGCAGCGCGAATGCCAATAGGGGGCAGAGCTATGGCTACACCTTC.

The chain combines TRBV19 with TRBJ1-1; 7 bases fit TRBD1. CDR3 length equals 13 residues. V was clipped by 6 bases and J by 11 bases; unmatched bases: 12. From germline, CDR1 is LNHDA and CDR2 SQIVND (reference sequence). The chain's CDR3 is CASSKPAGGRAFF. CDR3 DNA: TGTGCCAGTAGCAAACCGGCAGGGGGAAGGGCTTTCTTT.

The chain recombines TRBV30 with TRBJ1-2; D call uncertain. Germline lookup yields CDR1 GTSNPN and CDR2 SVGIG (reference sequence). The CDR3 loop spans 12 amino acids. V lost 0 bases, J lost 4 bases, and 6 bases lay in between. CDR3 sequence reads: CAWSVQSYGYTF. The CDR3 coding sequence is TGTGCCTGGAGTGTCCAGTCCTATGGCTACACCTTC.

This clone was observed a single time. The chain recombines TRBV7-3 with TRBJ2-3; 10 nucleotides align to TRBD2. The J segment lost 0 bases and the V segment lost 0 bases, leaving 12 bases of the junction unmatched. This CDR3 comprises 20 residues. The germline gives CDR1 SGHTA, CDR2 FQGTGA. The CDR3 sequence is CASSLTGGGSGRGSTDTQYF. CDR3 sequence (DNA): TGTGCCAGCAGCTTAACTGGGGGAGGGAGCGGGAGGGGGAGCACAGATACGCAGTATTTT.

The chain links TRBV5-5 to TRBJ1-1; D is undetermined. V was cut by 4 bases and J by 3 bases, with 10 bases left in between. Germline V CDR1 and CDR2: SGHKS, YYEKEE (reference sequence). The CDR3 loop spans 13 amino acids. This chain's CDR3 is CASSDEGDTEAFF. In DNA, the CDR3 is TGTGCCAGCAGCGATGAGGGAGACACTGAAGCTTTCTTT.

The chain couples TRBV7-8 to TRBJ2-5; D is undetermined. The tail of the sequence fits TRBJ2-7 better, so the J call may be wrong. The CDR3 is 12 amino acids. CDR1 SGHVS and CDR2 FQNEAQ come from the germline V gene. CDR3 nucleotide sequence: TGTGCCAGCAGCGCGCTAGCCTACGAGCAGTACTTC. Translating gives CASSALAYEQYF.

This rearrangement joins TRBV7-8 to TRBJ1-1, with D uncertain. This CDR3 region has 13 residues. Germline V gene data show CDR1 as SGHVS and CDR2 as FQNEAQ. V was clipped by 2 bases and J by 6 bases, with 10 bases between them. The CDR3 nucleotides are TGTGCCAGCAGCTTAATCCGGGTGGCTGAAGCTTTCTTT. It specifies CASSLIRVAEAFF.